The 5 T cell receptor beta chains below come from one sample, sequenced in a study of cytomegalovirus exposure and HLA in healthy donors. Researchers ran the PCR with 60 Vbeta and 13 Jbeta primers. The data were produced by immunoSEQ multiplex PCR, yet TCRdb's version contains in-frame clones alone and is incomplete. The repertoire includes under 130,000 clones, about 70% of them detected once, and about 2.6% sits in the top ten. Source material: PBMCs. All receptors come from a man over 45 in good health and CMV-seropositive.

The gene calls are TRBV7-8 and TRBJ1-2; D unresolved. CDR1 SGHVS and CDR2 FQNEAQ come from the germline V gene. The CDR3 length is 15 residues. V gave up 0 bases and J gave up 0 bases, with 8 bases separating them. CDR3 protein: CASSLALGANYGYTF. In DNA form, the CDR3 reads TGTGCCAGCAGCTTAGCTCTGGGAGCTAACTATGGCTACACCTTC. Based on the CDR3 plus reference TRBV7-8 and TRBJ1-2, the full variable domain is GAGVSQSPRYKVAKRGQDVALRCDPISGHVSLFWYQQALGQGPEFLTYFQNEAQLDKSGLPSDRFFAERPEGSVSTLKIQRTQQEDSAVYLCASSLALGANYGYTFGSGTRLTVV.

The CDR3 region is CASSSRLAGSSYEQYF. For the CDR3, the DNA is TGCGCCAGCAGCTCCCGACTAGCGGGGAGCTCCTACGAGCAGTACTTC. The genes are TRBV4-1 and TRBJ2-7; 11 nucleotides agree with TRBD2. Unmatched junction bases numbered 6, after V lost 5 bases and J lost 0 bases. Germline V CDR1 and CDR2: MGHRA, YSYEKL. The CDR3 contains 16 residues.

Here the CDR3 reads CATSRDWSAQRDTQYF. CDR3 DNA sequence: TGTGCCACCAGCAGAGATTGGTCCGCCCAGCGGGATACGCAGTATTTT. The rearrangement uses TRBV15 and TRBJ2-3; D may be TRBD2 (5 bases). Trimming left V 0 bases short and J 6 bases short, with 16 bases between. This CDR3 spans 16 amino acids. In germline, CDR1 is LNHNV, CDR2 YYDKDF (reference sequence).

The V call is TRBV4-2, the J call TRBJ2-1; TRBD2 aligns across 13 bases. The CDR3 totals 15 residues. The germline V gene has CDR1 LGHNA and CDR2 YNFKEQ. Losses at the gene ends were 4 bases for V and 7 bases for J; bases not matched to a gene: 4. The CDR3: CASSRTSGRGNEQFF. The CDR3 DNA reads TGTGCCAGCAGCCGCACTAGCGGGAGGGGGAATGAGCAGTTCTTC.

This clone was counted between two and nine times. The V and J genes are TRBV15 and TRBJ2-5; D possibly corresponds to TRBD1 (6 bases). Trimming removed 4 bases from V and 2 bases from J, with 20 bases in between. Germline V gene data show CDR1 as LNHNV and CDR2 as YYDKDF (reference sequence). There are 17 residues in the CDR3. The chain's CDR3 is CATSNGQSWMGQETQYF. DNA for the CDR3: TGTGCCACCAGCAATGGACAGTCCTGGATGGGTCAAGAGACCCAGTACTTC.